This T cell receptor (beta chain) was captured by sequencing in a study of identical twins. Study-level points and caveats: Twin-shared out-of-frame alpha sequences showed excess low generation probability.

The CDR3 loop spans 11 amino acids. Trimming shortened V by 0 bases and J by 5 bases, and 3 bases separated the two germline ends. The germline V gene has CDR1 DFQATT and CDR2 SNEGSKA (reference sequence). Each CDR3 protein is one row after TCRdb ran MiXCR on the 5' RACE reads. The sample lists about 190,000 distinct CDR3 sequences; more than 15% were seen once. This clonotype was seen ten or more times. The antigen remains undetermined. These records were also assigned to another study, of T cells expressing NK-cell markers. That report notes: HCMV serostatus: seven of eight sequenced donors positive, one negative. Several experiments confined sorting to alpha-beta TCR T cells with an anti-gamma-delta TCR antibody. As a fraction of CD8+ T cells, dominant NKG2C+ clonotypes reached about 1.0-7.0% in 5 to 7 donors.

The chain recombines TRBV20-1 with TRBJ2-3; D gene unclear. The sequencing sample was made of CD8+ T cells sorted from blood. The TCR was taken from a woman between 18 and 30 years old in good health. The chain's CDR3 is CSAREVDTQYF. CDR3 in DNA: TGCAGTGCTAGAGAAGTAGATACGCAGTATTTT.